This TCR beta chain was sequenced for a study of Graves' ophthalmopathy and Graves' hyperthyroidism. The wider study: Before any treatment was given, at initial diagnosis, peripheral blood was collected.

RNA transcripts yielded amplified TCR beta CDR3 regions. An initial RT-PCR round employing HTBI primers preceded a second-round multiplex PCR. TCRdb re-derived calls from the multiplex PCR reads in MiXCR, one entry per CDR3 protein. The sample has almost 750,000 distinct CDR3 sequences; roughly two fifths are singletons. This clonotype was detected many times. No antigen is known for it. Active ophthalmopathy (CAS at least 3, NOSPECS at least 4), lasting under 3 months. CDR3 length: 16 residues. Between the trimmed V and J ends, which lost 6 bases and 2 bases, there was a span of 20 bases. Germline V gives CDR1 ENHRY, CDR2 SYGVKD. Study-wide results and limits: The model reached roughly 71% sensitivity and 72.22% specificity for predicting ophthalmopathy progression. Among thyroid clonotypes expanded above 0.001 frequency, most also appeared in blood.

The sequenced material came from peripheral blood. This clonotype was obtained from an adult man with Graves' ophthalmopathy. This chain connects TRBV10-3 to TRBJ2-7, with a tentative D call TRBD2 (6 bases). This CDR3 is CAISPSGTRQAYEQYF. DNA for the CDR3: TGTGCCATCAGCCCATCCGGGACTCGGCAGGCCTACGAGCAGTACTTC.